Below are 32 T cell receptor beta chains sequenced from a single sample in a study of T cell responses to AZD1222 COVID-19 vaccine. TCRdb keeps only in-frame clones here, not all; method: immunoSEQ multiplex PCR. The sample shows roughly 180,000 clones, 90% of them seen only once. The material sequenced was peripheral blood, taken on day 0 of AZD1222 vaccination. Receptor source: an adult in good health.

The chain carries TRBV5-1 and TRBJ2-2; 8 nucleotides line up with TRBD1. The V gene's germline CDR1 is SGHRS and CDR2 YFSETQ. V was clipped by 4 bases and J by 1 base; unmatched bases: 3. This CDR3 is 15 amino acids long. The CDR3, as DNA: TGCGCCAGCAGCGTCGACAGGGGGAACACCGGGGAGCTGTTTTTT. It encodes CASSVDRGNTGELFF.

The chain joins TRBV6-5 to TRBJ2-7; the D gene is possibly TRBD1 (6 bases). This CDR3 is 14 amino acids long. CDR1 is MNHEY and CDR2 is SVGAGI in the germline V gene. V was clipped by 2 bases and J by 6 bases, with 14 bases between them. CDR3 sequence reads: CASSYGVGGREQYF. The DNA for the CDR3 is TGTGCCAGCAGTTACGGGGTAGGGGGTCGCGAGCAGTACTTC.

This CDR3 is CASTSGGAFQETQYF. As DNA, the CDR3 is TGTGCCAGCACTAGCGGGGGGGCTTTCCAAGAGACCCAGTACTTC. The chain has TRBV2 and TRBJ2-5; 12 nucleotides align to TRBD2. Germline V gives CDR1 SNHLY, CDR2 FYNNEI. The CDR3 totals 15 residues. The V gene end was trimmed by 7 bases and the J gene end by 1 base; junction bases not matched to a gene: 4.

This rearrangement joins TRBV27 to TRBJ1-1; no clear D. Between the trimmed V and J ends, which lost 7 bases and 11 bases, there was a span of 20 bases. The germline V gene encodes CDR1 MNHEY and CDR2 SMNVEV (reference sequence). The CDR3 totals 13 residues. CDR3 loop: CASKGTFSEKAFF. CDR3 sequence (DNA): TGTGCCAGCAAGGGCACCTTCAGCGAAAAGGCTTTCTTT.

The J gene is TRBJ1-3, the V gene TRBV5-1; D ambiguous. Trimming pared 1 base from V and 0 bases from J, leaving 11 bases between. Germline assignment: CDR1 SGHRS and CDR2 YFSETQ. The CDR3 length is 16 residues. This CDR3 is CASSLNTVDSGNTIYF. As DNA, the CDR3 is TGCGCCAGCAGCTTGAACACGGTAGACTCTGGAAACACCATATATTTT.

The J gene is TRBJ1-2, the V gene TRBV28, with D unclear. Trimming removed 5 bases from V and 4 bases from J, with 8 bases in between. The CDR3 sequence is 12 residues long. Per germline, CDR1 MDHEN and CDR2 SYDVKM. CDR3 nucleotides: TGTGCCAGCAGTCCGGGCGTCTATGGCTACACCTTC. Amino acid sequence: CASSPGVYGYTF.

The J gene is TRBJ2-2, the V gene TRBV3-1 (or the pseudogene TRBV3-2); D gene ambiguous. This CDR3 contains 15 residues. The germline gives CDR1 LGHDT, CDR2 YNNKEL (reference sequence). The V end lost 0 bases, the J end lost 8 bases, and 13 bases lay between the germline ends. The CDR3 DNA is TGTGCCAGCAGCCAAGACACCTCGAGTCTGGGGGAGCTGTTTTTT. Amino acid sequence: CASSQDTSSLGELFF.

This rearrangement joins TRBV7-2 to TRBJ2-5, with 8 bases that match TRBD1. Per the germline V gene, CDR1 is SGHTA and CDR2 is FQGNSA. V shed 4 bases, J shed 7 bases, and the junction held 5 bases outside the gene matches. There are 13 residues in the CDR3. The CDR3: CASSSSQGGTQYF. In DNA form, the CDR3 reads TGTGCCAGCAGCTCCTCACAGGGGGGGACCCAGTACTTC.

The chain combines TRBV6-5 with TRBJ1-6; a possible D gene is TRBD1 (6 bases). The V gene lost 0 bases and the J gene lost 14 bases, with 14 bases spanning the gap. The CDR3 is made up of 14 amino acids. Germline assignment: CDR1 MNHEY and CDR2 SVGAGI. CDR3 sequence: CASSYSRGQLSLHF. DNA for the CDR3: TGTGCCAGCAGTTACTCAAGGGGACAATTGTCCCTCCACTTT.

This clone was observed a few times. The rearrangement joins TRBV6-2 or TRBV6-3 to TRBJ1-1, with a possible D match to TRBD1 (6 bases). CDR3 size: 15 residues. Trimming stripped 0 bases from V and 1 base from J, with 9 bases between. Germline values: CDR1 MNHEY, CDR2 SVGEGT. The CDR3 region has the DNA TGTGCCAGCAGTTACTCGGGCAGGGGGAACACTGAAGCTTTCTTT. It codes for CASSYSGRGNTEAFF.

The chain uses TRBV19 and TRBJ1-6; no firm D call. The CDR3 spans 12 residues. CDR1 is LNHDA, CDR2 SQIVND, per germline (reference sequence). Trimming removed 3 bases at V and 8 bases at J, with 5 bases between. This CDR3 is CASSISDSPLHF. As DNA, the CDR3 is TGTGCCAGTAGTATCTCCGATTCACCCCTCCACTTT.

The rearrangement links TRBV9 to TRBJ2-1, with D maybe TRBD1 (6 bases). The length of the CDR3 is 12 residues. In germline, CDR1 is SGDLS, CDR2 YYNGEE. Trimming cost V 3 bases and J 9 bases, with 10 bases left between them. The CDR3 reads CASSEGVGEQFF. The CDR3 nucleotides read TGTGCCAGCAGCGAGGGGGTGGGTGAGCAGTTCTTC.

The genes are TRBV12-5 and TRBJ1-6; the D gene is possibly TRBD1 (6 bases). The ends were cut back, 7 bases at V and 6 bases at J, with 16 bases in the middle. This CDR3 is built from 15 residues. Germline values: CDR1 LGHNT, CDR2 FRNRAP. CDR3 in DNA: TGTGCTAGTGCGTCGGCAGGGGAACTTAATTCACCCCTCCACTTT. This translates into CASASAGELNSPLHF.

This sequence joins TRBV5-1 and TRBJ1-1; D uncertain. The CDR3 consists of 17 residues. Deletions cut 0 bases from V and 0 bases from J, with 15 bases between. Germline V gene sequence: CDR1 SGHRS, CDR2 YFSETQ. CDR3 protein: CASSLASNLLLNTEAFF. In DNA form, the CDR3 reads TGCGCCAGCAGCTTGGCCTCGAACCTTCTTTTGAACACTGAAGCTTTCTTT.

This chain joins TRBV6-5 and TRBJ1-1; the D is unclear. The CDR3 is 15 residues long. The germline CDR1 and CDR2 sequences are MNHEY and SVGAGI. With 5 bases removed from V and 1 base from J, the gap between germline ends came to 14 bases. The CDR3 coding sequence is TGTGCCAGCAGTACGCGGGCCCGGGGGAACACTGAAGCTTTCTTT. Translated, it gives CASSTRARGNTEAFF.

The J gene is TRBJ1-6, the V gene TRBV6-5; 7 bases line up with TRBD1. From germline, CDR1 is MNHEY and CDR2 SVGAGI. The CDR3 contains 15 residues. Unmatched junction bases numbered 11, after V lost 6 bases and J lost 9 bases. CDR3 protein: CASRKEQGRGSPLHF. In nucleotides, the CDR3 is TGTGCCAGCAGGAAAGAACAGGGGCGGGGTTCACCCCTCCACTTT.

This clone was seen a single time. The chain recombines TRBV7-3 with TRBJ2-6; 7 bases are a match to TRBD1. Germline lookup yields CDR1 SGHTA and CDR2 FQGTGA. This CDR3 comprises 17 residues. J was trimmed by 0 bases and V by 5 bases; bases with no gene match: 7. The CDR3 DNA sequence: TGTGCCAGCAGCGTACAGGGGTCCCGCTCTGGGGCCAACGTCCTGACTTTC. Encoded protein: CASSVQGSRSGANVLTF.

The rearrangement uses TRBV18 and TRBJ1-1; D gene unclear. V was clipped by 0 bases and J by 5 bases, with 10 bases between them. The CDR3 runs to 14 residues. Germline V gene data show CDR1 as KGHSH and CDR2 as LQKENI. The CDR3 DNA reads TGTGCCAGCTCACCACCCCTGGCGCGGACTGAAGCTTTCTTT. This sequence encodes CASSPPLARTEAFF.

This clone showed up just once. V is TRBV19 and J is TRBJ1-5; D is possibly TRBD1 (6 bases). V lost 7 bases and J 6 bases, leaving 16 bases between the germline ends. The germline V gene has CDR1 LNHDA and CDR2 SQIVND (reference sequence). The CDR3 is 14 amino acids. The CDR3, as DNA: TGTGCCAGTAACCACCAGGGGTCGGGTCAGCCCCAGCATTTT. This codes for CASNHQGSGQPQHF.

The V gene is TRBV6-1, the J gene TRBJ1-5; D possibly corresponds to TRBD1 (5 bases). Per germline, CDR1 MNHNS and CDR2 SASEGT. The CDR3 has 15 residues. V was trimmed by 3 bases and J by 3 bases, leaving 12 bases between them. In DNA, the CDR3 is TGTGCCAGCAGTGATGGGGCAGGGAACAATCAGCCCCAGCATTTT. This codes for CASSDGAGNNQPQHF.

This rearrangement joins TRBV5-4 to TRBJ2-3; the match to TRBD2 covers 7 bases. This CDR3 is 15 amino acids long. Germline V gene lookup returns CDR1 SGHNT and CDR2 YYREEE (reference sequence). J was trimmed by 0 bases and V by 5 bases; bases with no gene match: 6. CDR3 region: CASRRSSGSTDTQYF. DNA for the CDR3: TGTGCCAGCAGGCGCTCTAGCGGCAGCACAGATACGCAGTATTTT.

The chain links TRBV19 to TRBJ1-1, with a tentative D call TRBD1 (6 bases). The V and J ends lost 3 bases and 5 bases respectively, with 10 bases between them. The CDR3 runs to 13 residues. CDR1 and CDR2 from the germline V gene are LNHDA and SQIVND (reference sequence). The CDR3 DNA sequence: TGTGCCAGTAGTATGAGGGGGGAGACTGAAGCTTTCTTT. As protein: CASSMRGETEAFF.

This clone was counted a single time. The chain joins TRBV5-8 to TRBJ1-5, with 9 bases identical to TRBD1. The CDR3 is 15 residues long. Germline CDR1 and CDR2: SGHTS and YDEGEE. J lost 4 bases, V lost 4 bases, and 6 bases had no gene match. The CDR3 here is CASSPGQGRNQPQHF. CDR3 sequence (DNA): TGTGCCAGCAGCCCGGGACAGGGCCGGAATCAGCCCCAGCATTTT.

This chain connects TRBV19 to TRBJ2-2; TRBD1 agrees at 8 bases. The CDR3 contains 17 residues. CDR1 LNHDA and CDR2 SQIVND come from the germline V gene (reference sequence). The J segment lost 0 bases and the V segment lost 1 base, leaving 4 bases of the junction unmatched. The CDR3 sequence: CASSIVKTGANTGELFF. CDR3 in DNA: TGTGCCAGTAGTATAGTTAAGACAGGGGCGAACACCGGGGAGCTGTTTTTT.

The table lists this clone with a few counts. J is TRBJ1-1 and V is TRBV15; no definite D call. This CDR3 comprises 14 residues. Trimming took 0 bases from V and 1 from J, leaving 6 bases between them. Looked up from germline, CDR1 is LNHNV and CDR2 is YYDKDF (reference sequence). The CDR3 here is CATSRDTGNTEAFF. In nucleotides, the CDR3 is TGTGCCACCAGCAGAGATACCGGGAACACTGAAGCTTTCTTT.

This chain joins TRBV6-1 and TRBJ1-2; D possibly corresponds to TRBD1 (6 bases). The CDR3 runs 15 residues. V gave up 1 base and J gave up 4 bases, with 13 bases separating them. Per germline, CDR1 MNHNS and CDR2 SASEGT. The CDR3, as DNA: TGTGCCAGCAGTGAAGGGACAGTCAGAGGCTATGGCTACACCTTC. Protein sequence: CASSEGTVRGYGYTF.

The chain employs TRBV7-2 and TRBJ2-7, with D perhaps matching TRBD1 (5 bases). V gave up 4 bases and J gave up 3 bases, with 13 bases separating them. The CDR3 covers 14 residues. The germline V gene encodes CDR1 SGHTA and CDR2 FQGNSA. The CDR3 protein is CASSSRRDSYEQYF. The CDR3 region has the DNA TGTGCCAGCAGCTCCCGCAGAGACAGCTACGAGCAGTACTTC.

V is TRBV12-3 or TRBV12-4 and J is TRBJ2-7, with D uncertain. The ends were cut back, 2 bases at V and 4 bases at J, with 9 bases in the middle. This CDR3 is 13 amino acids long. The DNA for the CDR3 is TGTGCCAGCAGTTTATCCAAAGGTTACGAGCAGTACTTC. Translated, it gives CASSLSKGYEQYF.

CDR3 sequence (DNA): TGTGCCAGCAGTCCAGGGGGGGTTGGTACGCAGTATTTT. Protein: CASSPGGVGTQYF. The V call is TRBV6-4, the J call TRBJ2-3; D tentatively fits TRBD1 or TRBD2 (7 bases each). CDR3 length equals 13 residues. Germline CDR1 and CDR2: MRHNA and SNTAGT. Trimming shortened V by 5 bases and J by 8 bases, and 14 bases separated the two germline ends.

V usage is TRBV7-9 and J usage is TRBJ1-6, with TRBD1 matching 8 bases. The CDR3 has 15 residues. V lost 5 bases, J lost 9 bases, and 9 bases stayed unmatched. Germline-derived CDR1 and CDR2 are SEHNR and FQNEAQ (reference sequence). CDR3 DNA sequence: TGTGCCAGCAGCCTAGGGGGGGGACAGGTTTCACCCCTCCACTTT. Its protein is CASSLGGGQVSPLHF.

The rearrangement uses TRBV6-1 and TRBJ1-3; D unclear. V dropped 2 bases and J dropped 5 bases, with 16 bases sitting between them. This CDR3 is 16 amino acids long. Germline V gene lookup returns CDR1 MNHNS and CDR2 SASEGT. As DNA, the CDR3 is TGTGCCAGCAGTGAAACGTCAGTCGGTTCCCGAAACACCATATATTTT. This encodes CASSETSVGSRNTIYF.

In its sample, this clone was seen a few times. The J gene is TRBJ2-3, the V gene TRBV11-3, with TRBD1 matching over 11 bases. There are 13 residues in the CDR3. Trimming cost V 6 bases and J 10 bases; bases outside gene matches: 6. CDR1 is SGHNT, CDR2 YENEEA, per germline. As DNA, the CDR3 is TGTGCCAGCAGTGTGTCGGGACAGGGGGCGCAGTATTTT. Residues: CASSVSGQGAQYF.